This T cell receptor (beta chain) stems from a study of blood T cell repertoires in COVID-19 (dated by TCRdb to the early 2020s). Some background on the complete study: The collaborator samples originated in the United States, Italy and Spain and spanned the acute and convalescent phases of COVID-19. A de-identified subject ID, COVID-19 status, age in years and sex were almost always included in the sample metadata. Deeply sampled blood TCRbeta repertoires from subjects exposed to, actively infected with, or recovered from COVID-19 were included in the dataset. Where available, HLA class I and class II types were taken from metadata supplied by the sample provider and were not determined by assay-based typing. The material from the prospective study consisted of cDNA or gDNA derived from T cells, B-cell-depleted T cells, or PBMCs. Samples came from the ongoing ImmuneRACE study (first 160 participants) plus 1,254 subjects from 6 global collaborators. The repertoires were made available in a free public database intended to serve as a resource for research on the immune response to SARS-CoV-2.

Collaborating institutions collected whole blood in K2EDTA tubes following their own protocols. For TCRbeta analysis, collaborators shipped samples as frozen whole blood, isolated PBMCs, or DNA extracted from either of those sample types. With regard to this clone: What antigen it recognizes has not been identified. No base qualities exist here, and no much larger clone lies one base off it.

What the work shows at the level of the full study, not this receptor alone: Clinical and demographic metadata were provided uncurated, with the amount varying by source and participant.

TCRbeta CDR3 regions were amplified from genomic DNA by means of the immunoSEQ Assay, a bias-controlled multiplex PCR. The paper's processing steps were these. The number of nucleated cells in each sample was estimated from the amplification of reference gene primers within the assay. To quantify the absolute abundance of each unique TCRbeta CDR3 rearrangement, sequence reads were collapsed and filtered. For each sample, productive Simpson clonality was calculated as the square root of Simpson's diversity index over productive rearrangements. TCRdb carries this immuneACCESS record with in-frame sequences only. Its versions omit some clonotypes, under half of them owing to an unresolved V gene in the studies checked, with the rest unexplained. V, J and clone size are those of that table, while D and trimming were read from the DNA. This sample has 90,000 or so clones in its table, and 81% of those were observed once. Together, the top ten hold approximately 25% of the sample.

The V end gives up 5 bases and the J end 9 bases, leaving 8 bases in the junction not matched to a gene. CDR1 and CDR2 were assigned from the germline V gene (reference sequence) as MNHEY and SMNVEV. The CDR3 runs 15 residues from the cysteine to the phenylalanine. The retained sequence is limited to the CDR3, 45 bases, with the frame set at the first base. This clonotype originated in an elderly man with active or convalescent COVID-19. Source material: peripheral blood. The chain employs TRBV27 and TRBJ2-1; TRBD2 lines up with 12 middle nucleotides. The DNA sequence follows: TGTGCCAGCAGTCCGCGACTAGCGGGGGACCGTGAGCAGTTCTTC. It encodes CASSPRLAGDREQFF.